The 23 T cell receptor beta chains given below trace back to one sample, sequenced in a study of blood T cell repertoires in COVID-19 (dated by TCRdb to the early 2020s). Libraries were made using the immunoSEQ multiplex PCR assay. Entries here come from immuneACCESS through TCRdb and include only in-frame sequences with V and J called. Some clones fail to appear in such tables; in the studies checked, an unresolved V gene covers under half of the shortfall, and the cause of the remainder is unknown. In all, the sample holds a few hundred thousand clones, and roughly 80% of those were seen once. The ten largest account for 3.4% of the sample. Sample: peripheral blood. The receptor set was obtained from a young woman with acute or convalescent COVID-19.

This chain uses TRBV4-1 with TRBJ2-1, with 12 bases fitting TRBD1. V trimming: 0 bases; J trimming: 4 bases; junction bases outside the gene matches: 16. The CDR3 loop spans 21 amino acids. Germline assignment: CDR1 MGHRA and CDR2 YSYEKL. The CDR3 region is CASSQDRGRDRGPSRYNEQFF. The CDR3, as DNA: TGCGCCAGCAGCCAAGATCGGGGTCGGGACAGGGGGCCCTCCCGGTACAATGAGCAGTTCTTC.

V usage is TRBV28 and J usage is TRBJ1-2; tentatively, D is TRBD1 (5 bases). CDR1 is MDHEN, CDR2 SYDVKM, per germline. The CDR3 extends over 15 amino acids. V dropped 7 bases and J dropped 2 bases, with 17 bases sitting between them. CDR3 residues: CASKPAGYANYGYTF. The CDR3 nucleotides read TGTGCCAGCAAACCCGCAGGGTATGCCAACTATGGCTACACCTTC.

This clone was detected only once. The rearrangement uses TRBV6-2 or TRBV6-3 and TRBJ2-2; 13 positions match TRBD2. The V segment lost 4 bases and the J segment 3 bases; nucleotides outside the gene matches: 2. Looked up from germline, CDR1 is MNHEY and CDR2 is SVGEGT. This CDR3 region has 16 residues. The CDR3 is CASSSGLAGYTGELFF. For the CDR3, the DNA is TGTGCCAGCAGTTCGGGACTAGCGGGGTACACCGGGGAGCTGTTTTTT.

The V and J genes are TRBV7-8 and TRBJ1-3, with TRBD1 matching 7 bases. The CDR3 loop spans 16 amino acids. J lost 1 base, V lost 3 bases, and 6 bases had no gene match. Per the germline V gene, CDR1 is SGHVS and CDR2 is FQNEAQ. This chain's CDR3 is CASSLTGLASGNTIYF. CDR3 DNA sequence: TGTGCCAGCAGCTTGACAGGGTTAGCGTCTGGAAACACCATATATTTT.

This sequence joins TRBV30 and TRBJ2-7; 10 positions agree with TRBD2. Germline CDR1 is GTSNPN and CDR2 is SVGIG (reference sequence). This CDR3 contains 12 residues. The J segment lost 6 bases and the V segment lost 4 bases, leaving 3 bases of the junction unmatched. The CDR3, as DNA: TGTGCCTGGACTAGCGGGAGCCGCGAGCAGTACTTC. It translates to CAWTSGSREQYF. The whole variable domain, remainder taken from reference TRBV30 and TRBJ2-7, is SQTIHQWPATLVQPVGSPLSLECTVEGTSNPNLYWYRQAAGRGLQLLFYSVGIGQISSEVPQNLSASRPQDRQFILSSKKLLLSDSGFYLCAWTSGSREQYFGPGTRLTVT.

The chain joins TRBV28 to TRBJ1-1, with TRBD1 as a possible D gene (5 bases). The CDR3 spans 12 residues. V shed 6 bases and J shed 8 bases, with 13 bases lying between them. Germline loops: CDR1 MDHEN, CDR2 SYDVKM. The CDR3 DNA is TGTGCCAGCAGCGGAGAACAGGAAGAAGCTTTCTTT. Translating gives CASSGEQEEAFF.

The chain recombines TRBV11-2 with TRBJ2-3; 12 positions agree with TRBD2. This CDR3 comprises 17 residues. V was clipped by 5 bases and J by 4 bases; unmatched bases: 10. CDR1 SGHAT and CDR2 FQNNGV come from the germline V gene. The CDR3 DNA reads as TGTGCCAGCAGCCAGCTGGCTAGCGGGAGGGCATCAGATACGCAGTATTTT. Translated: CASSQLASGRASDTQYF.

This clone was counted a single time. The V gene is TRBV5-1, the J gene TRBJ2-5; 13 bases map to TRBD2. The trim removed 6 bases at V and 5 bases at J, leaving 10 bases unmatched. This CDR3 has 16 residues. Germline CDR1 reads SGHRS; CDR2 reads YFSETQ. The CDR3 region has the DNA TGCGCCAGCAAGGGACTAGCGGGAAGCGGGGAGGAGACCCAGTACTTC. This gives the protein CASKGLAGSGEETQYF.

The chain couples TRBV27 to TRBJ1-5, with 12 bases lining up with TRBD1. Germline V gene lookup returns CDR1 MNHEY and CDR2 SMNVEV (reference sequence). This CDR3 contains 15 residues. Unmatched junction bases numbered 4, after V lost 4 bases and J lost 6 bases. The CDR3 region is CASSSGTGGFQPQHF. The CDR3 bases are TGTGCCAGCAGTTCTGGGACAGGGGGCTTTCAGCCCCAGCATTTT.

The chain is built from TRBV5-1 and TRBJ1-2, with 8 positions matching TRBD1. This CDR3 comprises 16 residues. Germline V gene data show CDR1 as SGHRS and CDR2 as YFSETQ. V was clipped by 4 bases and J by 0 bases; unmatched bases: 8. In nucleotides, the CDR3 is TGCGCCAGCAGCCGGCTCGGGACAGGATCTAACTATGGCTACACCTTC. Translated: CASSRLGTGSNYGYTF.

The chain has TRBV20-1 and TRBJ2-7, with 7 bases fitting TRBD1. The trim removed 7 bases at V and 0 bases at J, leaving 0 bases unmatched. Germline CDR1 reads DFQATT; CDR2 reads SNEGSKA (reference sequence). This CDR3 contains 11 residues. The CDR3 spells CSGDSSYEQYF. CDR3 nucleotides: TGCAGTGGGGACAGCTCCTACGAGCAGTACTTC.

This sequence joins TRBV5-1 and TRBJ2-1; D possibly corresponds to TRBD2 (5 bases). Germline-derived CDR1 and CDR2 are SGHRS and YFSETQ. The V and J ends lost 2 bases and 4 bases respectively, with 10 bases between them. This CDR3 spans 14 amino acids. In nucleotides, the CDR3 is TGCGCCAGCAGCTTTCGGTTAGCGTACAATGAGCAGTTCTTC. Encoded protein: CASSFRLAYNEQFF. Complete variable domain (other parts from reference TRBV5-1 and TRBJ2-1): KAGVTQTPRYLIKTRGQQVTLSCSPISGHRSVSWYQQTPGQGLQFLFEYFSETQRNKGNFPGRFSGRQFSNSRSEMNVSTLELGDSALYLCASSFRLAYNEQFFGPGTRLTVL.

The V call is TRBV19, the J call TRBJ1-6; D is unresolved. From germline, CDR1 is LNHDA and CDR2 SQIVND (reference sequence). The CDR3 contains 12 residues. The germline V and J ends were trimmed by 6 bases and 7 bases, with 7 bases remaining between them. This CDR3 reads CASRFGNSPLHF. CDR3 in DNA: TGTGCCAGTAGGTTCGGGAATTCACCCCTCCACTTT.

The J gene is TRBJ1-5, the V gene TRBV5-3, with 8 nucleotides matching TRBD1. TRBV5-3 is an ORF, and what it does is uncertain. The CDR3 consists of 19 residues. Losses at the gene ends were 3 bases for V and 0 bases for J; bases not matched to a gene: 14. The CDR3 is CARSYSRTGRSHSNQPQHF. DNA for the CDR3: TGTGCCAGAAGCTACTCTCGGACAGGGAGGTCCCATAGCAATCAGCCCCAGCATTTT.

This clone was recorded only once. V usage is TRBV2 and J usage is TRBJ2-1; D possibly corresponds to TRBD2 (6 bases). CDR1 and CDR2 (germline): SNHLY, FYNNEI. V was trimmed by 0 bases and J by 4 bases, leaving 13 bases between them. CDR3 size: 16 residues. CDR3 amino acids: CASSEAGGVGYNEQFF. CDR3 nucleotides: TGTGCCAGCAGTGAAGCCGGGGGAGTTGGTTACAATGAGCAGTTCTTC.

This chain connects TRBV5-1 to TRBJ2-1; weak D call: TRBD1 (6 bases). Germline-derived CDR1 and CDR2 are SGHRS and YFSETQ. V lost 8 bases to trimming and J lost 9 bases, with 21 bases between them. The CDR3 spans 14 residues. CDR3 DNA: TGCGCCAGTAGGGAAGGGGGAAGCACAGGTGAGCAGTTCTTC. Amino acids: CASREGGSTGEQFF.

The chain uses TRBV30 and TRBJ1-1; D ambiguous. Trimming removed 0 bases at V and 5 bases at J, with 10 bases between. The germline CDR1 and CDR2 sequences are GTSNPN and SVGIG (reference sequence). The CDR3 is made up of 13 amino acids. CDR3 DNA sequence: TGTGCCTGGAGTGTATCGGGGAGAACTGAAGCTTTCTTT. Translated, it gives CAWSVSGRTEAFF.

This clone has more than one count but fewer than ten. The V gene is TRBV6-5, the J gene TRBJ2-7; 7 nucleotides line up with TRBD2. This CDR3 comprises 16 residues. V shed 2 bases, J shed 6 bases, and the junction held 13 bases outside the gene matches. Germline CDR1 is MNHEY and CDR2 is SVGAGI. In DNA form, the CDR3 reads TGTGCCAGCAGTTACGGGCTAGCGGAAGAGTTTAGCGAGCAGTACTTC. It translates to CASSYGLAEEFSEQYF.

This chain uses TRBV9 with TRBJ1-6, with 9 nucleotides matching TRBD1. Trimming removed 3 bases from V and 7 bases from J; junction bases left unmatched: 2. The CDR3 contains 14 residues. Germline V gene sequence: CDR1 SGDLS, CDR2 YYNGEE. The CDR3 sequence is CASSATGGNSPLHF. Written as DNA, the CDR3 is TGTGCCAGCAGCGCGACAGGGGGAAATTCACCCCTCCACTTT.

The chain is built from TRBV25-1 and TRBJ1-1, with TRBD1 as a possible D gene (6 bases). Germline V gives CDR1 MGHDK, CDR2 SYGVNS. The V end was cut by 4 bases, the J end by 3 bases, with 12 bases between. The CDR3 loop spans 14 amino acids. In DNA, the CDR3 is TGTGCCAGCAGTGCAGGGGCAGGTGACACTGAAGCTTTCTTT. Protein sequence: CASSAGAGDTEAFF.

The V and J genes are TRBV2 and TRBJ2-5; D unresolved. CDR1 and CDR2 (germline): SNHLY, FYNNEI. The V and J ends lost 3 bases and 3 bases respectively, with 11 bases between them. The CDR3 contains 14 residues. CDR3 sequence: CASSERRPKETQYF. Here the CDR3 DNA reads TGTGCCAGCAGTGAGCGGCGCCCCAAAGAGACCCAGTACTTC.

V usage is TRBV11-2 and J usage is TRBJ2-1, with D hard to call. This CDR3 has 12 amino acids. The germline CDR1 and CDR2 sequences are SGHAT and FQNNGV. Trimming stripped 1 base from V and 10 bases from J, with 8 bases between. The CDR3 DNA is TGTGCCAGCAGCTTAGTTGATCGGGAGCAGTTCTTC. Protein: CASSLVDREQFF.

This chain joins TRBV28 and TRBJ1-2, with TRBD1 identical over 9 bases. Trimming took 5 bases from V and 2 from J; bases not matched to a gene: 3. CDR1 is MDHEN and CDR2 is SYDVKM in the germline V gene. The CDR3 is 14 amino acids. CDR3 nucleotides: TGTGCCAGCAGTCTCGGACAGGGGAACTATGGCTACACCTTC. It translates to CASSLGQGNYGYTF.